Presented here are 4 T cell receptor beta chains from one specimen sequenced in a study of T-cell reconstitution after alpha-beta-depleted transplantation in children. Unique molecular identifiers were incorporated when the TCRbeta library was constructed. TCRdb fed the PCR reads into MiXCR, producing one record per CDR3 protein. This repertoire shows approximately 420,000 distinct CDR3 sequences, about a tenth found once; its top ten account for 4.5% to 6%. The starting material was PBMCs from the stem cell graft donor, obtained from the stem cell graft. The receptors derive from a human donor who donated a stem cell graft to a child with acute myeloid leukemia.

This clonotype was recorded many times. The CDR3 sequence: CSVDFHGRGQYF. The CDR3 nucleotides read TGCAGCGTTGACTTCCACGGGAGGGGCCAGTACTTC. This chain connects TRBV29-1 to TRBJ2-5; 8 bases agree with TRBD2. Germline CDR1 reads SQVTM; CDR2 reads ANQGSEA. The V segment lost 3 bases and the J segment 10 bases; nucleotides outside the gene matches: 7. This CDR3 has 12 amino acids. Looking up the rest from reference TRBV29-1 and TRBJ2-5 gives the full variable domain: SAVISQKPSRDICQRGTSLTIQCQVDSQVTMMFWYRQQPGQSLTLIATANQGSEATYESGFVIDKFPISRPNLTFSTLTVSNMSPEDSSIYLCSVDFHGRGQYFGPGTRLLVL.

Notes on this clonotype: A much larger clone is a single base away; this may be a read error. The chain recombines TRBV10-3 with TRBJ2-5; perhaps TRBD1 as D (6 bases). This CDR3 is built from 15 residues. Germline V lookup: CDR1 ENHRY, CDR2 SYGVKD. V was cut by 4 bases and J by 3 bases, with 15 bases left in between. The CDR3 protein is CAISGAARGKETQYF. CDR3 DNA sequence: TGTGCCATCAGTGGAGCCGCCAGGGGAAAAGAGACCCAGTACTTC.

This clonotype has more than one count but fewer than ten. The rearrangement uses TRBV20-1 and TRBJ1-6, with D tentatively TRBD1 (5 bases). V was clipped by 0 bases and J by 3 bases, with 15 bases between them. Per germline, CDR1 DFQATT and CDR2 SNEGSKA (reference sequence). The CDR3 consists of 17 residues. The CDR3 DNA follows: TGCAGTGCTAGAGACCCACAGGAAATCAACTATAATTCACCCCTCCACTTT. Residues: CSARDPQEINYNSPLHF.

The rearrangement links TRBV20-1 to TRBJ2-1; 12 positions match TRBD2. The CDR3 runs 15 residues. Germline CDR1 and CDR2: DFQATT and SNEGSKA (reference sequence). The junction had 5 bases not matched to a gene; V was cut back by 1 base and J by 7 bases. CDR3 region: CSARVVTSGRNEQFF. The CDR3 DNA reads TGCAGTGCTAGAGTCGTGACTAGCGGGAGAAATGAGCAGTTCTTC.